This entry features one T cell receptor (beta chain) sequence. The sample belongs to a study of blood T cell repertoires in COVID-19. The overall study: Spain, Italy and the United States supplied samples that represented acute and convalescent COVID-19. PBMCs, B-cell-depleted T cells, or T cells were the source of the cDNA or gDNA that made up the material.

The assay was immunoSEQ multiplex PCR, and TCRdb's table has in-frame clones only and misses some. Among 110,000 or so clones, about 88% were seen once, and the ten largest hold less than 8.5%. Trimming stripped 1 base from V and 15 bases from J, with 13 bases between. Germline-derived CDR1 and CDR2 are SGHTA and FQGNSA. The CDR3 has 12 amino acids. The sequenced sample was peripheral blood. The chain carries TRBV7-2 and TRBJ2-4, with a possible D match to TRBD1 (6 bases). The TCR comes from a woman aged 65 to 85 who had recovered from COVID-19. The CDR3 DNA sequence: TGTGCCAGCAGCTTAGACTTTACAGGGCGGTACTTC. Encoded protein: CASSLDFTGRYF.